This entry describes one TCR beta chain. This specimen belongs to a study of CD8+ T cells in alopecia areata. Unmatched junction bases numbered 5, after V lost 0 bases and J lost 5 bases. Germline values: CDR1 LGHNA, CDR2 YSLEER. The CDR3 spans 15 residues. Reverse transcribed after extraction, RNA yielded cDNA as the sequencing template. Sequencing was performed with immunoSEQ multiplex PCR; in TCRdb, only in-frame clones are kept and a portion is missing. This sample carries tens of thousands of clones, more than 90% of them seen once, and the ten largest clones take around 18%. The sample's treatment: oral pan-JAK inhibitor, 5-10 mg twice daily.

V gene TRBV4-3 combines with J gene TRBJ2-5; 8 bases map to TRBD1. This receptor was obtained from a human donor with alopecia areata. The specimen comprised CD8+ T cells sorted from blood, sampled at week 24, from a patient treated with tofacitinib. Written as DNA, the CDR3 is TGCGCCAGCAGCCAAGATCGGACAGGGCTGGAGACCCAGTACTTC. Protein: CASSQDRTGLETQYF.